A selection of T cell receptor beta chains follows, all from one sample in a study of cytomegalovirus exposure and HLA in healthy donors. Here immunoSEQ multiplex PCR was the method, and the copy in TCRdb shows in-frame clones only, minus some. The sample contains just over 150,000 clones, about 88% of which appear only once. Sequencing used PBMCs. The receptors come from a woman under 30 in good health and CMV-seronegative. Both conserved end residues are part of each CDR3. The D gene is left open where the match is weak. Size is omitted from some rows. Given values are once, few, many or a class for expanded clones.

J gene: TRBJ1-4; clone size: -; V gene: TRBV5-1; D gene: -; CDR3 protein: CASSLDEGRGEKLFF
J gene: TRBJ2-7; clone size: once; V gene: TRBV5-8; D gene: -; CDR3 protein: CASSFRYEQYF
J gene: TRBJ2-2; clone size: -; V gene: TRBV2; D gene: -; CDR3 protein: CASKGSLEGGELFF
J gene: TRBJ2-1; clone size: -; V gene: TRBV7-2; D gene: TRBD2; CDR3 protein: CASSPWLAGEQFF
J gene: TRBJ2-2; clone size: -; V gene: TRBV4-1; D gene: TRBD1; CDR3 protein: CASSHLRGQGATAAGELFF
J gene: TRBJ2-7; clone size: -; V gene: TRBV6-6; D gene: -; CDR3 protein: CASGYSSYEQYF
J gene: TRBJ2-1; clone size: -; V gene: TRBV5-1; D gene: TRBD1; CDR3 protein: CASARSGGEYNEQFF
J gene: TRBJ2-1; clone size: -; V gene: TRBV9; D gene: -; CDR3 protein: CASSDGTGSYNEQFF
J gene: TRBJ2-3; clone size: -; V gene: TRBV9; D gene: -; CDR3 protein: CASSTSSHSDTQYF
J gene: TRBJ1-2; clone size: once; V gene: TRBV29-1; D gene: -; CDR3 protein: CSVEDLRDLGEGYTF
J gene: TRBJ1-5; clone size: -; V gene: TRBV7-2; D gene: TRBD1; CDR3 protein: CASSPGGPGGQPQHF
J gene: TRBJ1-1; clone size: -; V gene: TRBV29-1; D gene: -; CDR3 protein: CSVVTGGVVAEAFF
J gene: TRBJ2-1; clone size: -; V gene: TRBV6-5; D gene: -; CDR3 protein: CASSTQGPSYNEQFF
J gene: TRBJ2-7; clone size: -; V gene: TRBV28; D gene: -; CDR3 protein: CASSLRALGEQYF
J gene: TRBJ2-7; clone size: -; V gene: TRBV7-2; D gene: -; CDR3 protein: CASSRGGTVYEQYF
J gene: TRBJ1-2; clone size: once; V gene: TRBV27; D gene: -; CDR3 protein: CASSPGTTPYYGYTF
J gene: TRBJ2-1; clone size: -; V gene: TRBV28; D gene: TRBD2; CDR3 protein: CASSVTLADRFF
J gene: TRBJ2-7; clone size: -; V gene: TRBV5-5; D gene: -; CDR3 protein: CASSLDRSEQYF
J gene: TRBJ2-3; clone size: few; V gene: TRBV30; D gene: TRBD2; CDR3 protein: CAWNLAGDTQYF
J gene: TRBJ2-7; clone size: -; V gene: TRBV9; D gene: -; CDR3 protein: CASSLQGSPFYEQYF
J gene: TRBJ2-7; clone size: -; V gene: TRBV5-1; D gene: -; CDR3 protein: CASSLGRGSYEQYF
J gene: TRBJ2-5; clone size: -; V gene: TRBV4-3; D gene: TRBD1; CDR3 protein: CASSLHRDSQETQYF
J gene: TRBJ2-7; clone size: few; V gene: TRBV11-1; D gene: TRBD2; CDR3 protein: CASSFRGRRYEQYF
J gene: TRBJ2-5; clone size: once; V gene: TRBV9; D gene: TRBD2; CDR3 protein: CASSVSGGKETQYF
J gene: TRBJ2-1; clone size: -; V gene: TRBV19; D gene: TRBD2; CDR3 protein: CASSISPGTSGRQEQFF
J gene: TRBJ2-5; clone size: -; V gene: TRBV28; D gene: -; CDR3 protein: CASSIALLTREQYF
J gene: TRBJ1-2; clone size: -; V gene: TRBV4-2; D gene: -; CDR3 protein: CASSQPTGGATNYGYTF
J gene: TRBJ1-2; clone size: -; V gene: TRBV4-1; D gene: -; CDR3 protein: CASSQPKPVSYGYTF
J gene: TRBJ2-3; clone size: -; V gene: TRBV5-6; D gene: -; CDR3 protein: CASSLVGLYTADTQYF
J gene: TRBJ2-1; clone size: -; V gene: TRBV4-3; D gene: TRBD2; CDR3 protein: CASSQGAGSNEQFF
J gene: TRBJ1-6; clone size: -; V gene: TRBV30; D gene: -; CDR3 protein: CAWSGREPLHF
J gene: TRBJ2-6; clone size: -; V gene: TRBV5-4; D gene: -; CDR3 protein: CASSDFGGRTGANVLTF
J gene: TRBJ2-7; clone size: -; V gene: TRBV30; D gene: TRBD1; CDR3 protein: CAWSGDRGSAYEQYF
J gene: TRBJ2-3; clone size: -; V gene: TRBV19; D gene: TRBD2; CDR3 protein: CASSTVGGPDTQYF
J gene: TRBJ2-7; clone size: -; V gene: TRBV19; D gene: -; CDR3 protein: CASSIRGVTDEQYF
J gene: TRBJ1-4; clone size: -; V gene: TRBV7-9; D gene: -; CDR3 protein: CASSLNGEKLFF
J gene: TRBJ2-3; clone size: -; V gene: TRBV4-3; D gene: TRBD2; CDR3 protein: CASSQDWTSGADTQYF
J gene: TRBJ2-3; clone size: -; V gene: TRBV5-1; D gene: -; CDR3 protein: CASSPRGMGHTDTQYF
J gene: TRBJ2-3; clone size: -; V gene: TRBV9; D gene: TRBD1; CDR3 protein: CASSAGQGSVTQYF
J gene: TRBJ2-7; clone size: -; V gene: TRBV9; D gene: TRBD2; CDR3 protein: CASSSGLAGHLYEQYF